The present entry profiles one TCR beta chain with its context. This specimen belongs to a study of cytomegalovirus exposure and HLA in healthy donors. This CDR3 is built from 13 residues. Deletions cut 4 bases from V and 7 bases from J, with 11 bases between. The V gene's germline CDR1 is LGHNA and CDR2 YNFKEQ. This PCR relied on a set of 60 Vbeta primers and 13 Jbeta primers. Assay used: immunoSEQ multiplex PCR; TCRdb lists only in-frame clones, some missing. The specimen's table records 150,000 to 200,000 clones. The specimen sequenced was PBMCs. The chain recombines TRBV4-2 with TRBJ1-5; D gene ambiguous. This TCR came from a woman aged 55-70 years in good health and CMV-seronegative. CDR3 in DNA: TGTGCCAGCAGCCCCCGCGGGAACCAGCCCCAGCATTTT. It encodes CASSPRGNQPQHF.